This entry describes one T cell receptor beta chain. The data are from a study of blood T cell repertoires in COVID-19. Study background: Italy, Spain and the United States were the sources of the convalescent and acute COVID-19 samples. T cells, B-cell-depleted T cells, or PBMCs provided the cDNA or gDNA that served as material.

As originally analysed: The authors estimated nucleated cell counts from reference gene primer amplification. The repertoire was sequenced with immunoSEQ multiplex PCR; TCRdb's copy has only in-frame clones and lacks some. V, J and clone size are those of that table, while D and trimming were read from the DNA. The sample records some 150,000 clones, 85% to 90% being singletons. The CDR3 sequence is 15 residues long. Germline values: CDR1 LGHDT, CDR2 YNNKEL (reference sequence). Unmatched junction bases numbered 8, after V lost 3 bases and J lost 7 bases. The V and J genes are TRBV3-1 (or the pseudogene TRBV3-2) and TRBJ2-1; TRBD1 aligns across 8 bases. This TCR came from a woman older than 75 in a cohort sampled during active or convalescent COVID-19. The sample taken for sequencing was peripheral blood. CDR3 amino acids: CASSHAQGVYNEQFF. Written as DNA, the CDR3 is TGTGCCAGCAGCCATGCACAGGGGGTGTATAATGAGCAGTTCTTC.